The source of this T cell receptor beta chain is a study of blood T cell repertoires in COVID-19. Looking at the study overall: The samples span acute and convalescent COVID-19 from the United States, Italy and Spain. PBMCs, B-cell-depleted T cells, or T cells were the source of the cDNA or gDNA that made up the material.

The sample holds a few counts of this clone. In the source study's methods: The authors estimated nucleated cell counts from reference gene primer amplification. The table came from immunoSEQ multiplex PCR; TCRdb's copy has only in-frame clones and leaves some out. Clone size and V and J calls were adopted from that table, with D and trimming inferred from the DNA. The data show tens of thousands of clones, with over 65% seen just once and approximately 10% held by the top ten. V was shortened by 1 base and J by 10 bases, with 10 bases between the two germline ends. The CDR3 has 13 residues. CDR1 and CDR2 from the germline V gene are SGHVS and FQNEAQ.

Sequencing used peripheral blood. The V and J genes are TRBV7-8 and TRBJ1-4; D unclear. This clonotype was obtained from a human donor in a cohort sampled during active COVID-19. The CDR3 region has the DNA TGTGCCAGCAGCTTAGGGGGAGGCAGAAAACTGTTTTTT. Protein product: CASSLGGGRKLFF.